The entry below describes one TCR beta chain. Some clones are missing from TCRdb's copy, which holds only in-frame ones; the method was immunoSEQ multiplex PCR. The sample contains around 160,000 clones, 80% to 90% of which appear only once. These data come from a study of blood T cell repertoires in COVID-19. This CDR3 spans 14 amino acids. J lost 9 bases, V lost 2 bases, and 3 bases had no gene match. Germline values: CDR1 MNHEY, CDR2 SVGAGI. The chain is built from TRBV6-5 and TRBJ1-6; 8 positions agree with TRBD1. This receptor was obtained from a woman at least 80 years old with acute or convalescent COVID-19. Sequencing used peripheral blood. CDR3 coding DNA: TGTGCCAGCAGTTACGACAGGGGTGGTTCACCCCTCCACTTT. Protein sequence: CASSYDRGGSPLHF.